The T cell receptor beta chain under discussion was sequenced for a study of T cell responses to AZD1222 COVID-19 vaccine. Study-level results: Of spike-specific TCRs, nearly half reportedly target regions left unmutated in variants. Seropositive AZD1222 recipients at baseline numbered only five or six.

Germline V CDR1 and CDR2: KGHSH, LQKENI. V shed 1 base and J shed 3 bases, with 13 bases lying between them. The CDR3 covers 16 residues. On this clone itself: The antigen is unknown.

Assay used: immunoSEQ multiplex PCR; TCRdb lists only in-frame clones, some missing. The sample carries approximately 90,000 clones, almost 90% recorded once. This chain links TRBV18 with TRBJ1-3, with TRBD1 as a possible D gene (6 bases). Sample: peripheral blood, taken on day 0 of AZD1222 vaccination. The sequence was obtained from an adult in good health. The CDR3 DNA follows: TGTGCCAGCTCACCACAACAGGGCGGTGTTGGAAACACCATATATTTT. Its translation: CASSPQQGGVGNTIYF.